The 11 T cell receptor beta chains below come from one sample, sequenced in a study of shared clonotypes between healthy human individuals. Sequencing was performed with immunoSEQ multiplex PCR; in TCRdb, only in-frame clones are kept and a portion is missing. The sample includes a few hundred thousand clones, about 80% of them seen just once. Sequencing was carried out using PBMCs. The receptors originated from a woman between 40 and 55 years old in good health. Some clones in this sample may be carry-over from other donors' samples.

This clone was observed a handful of times. The sample carries other DNA sequences with the same CDR3. The J gene is TRBJ2-3, the V gene TRBV29-1, with TRBD2 matching over 11 bases. CDR3 length: 16 residues. The germline V gene has CDR1 SQVTM and CDR2 ANQGSEA. The ends lost 0 bases at V and 4 bases at J; junction bases unmatched: 6. CDR3 protein: CSVEEGLAGGADTQYF. CDR3 coding DNA: TGCAGCGTTGAAGAGGGGCTAGCGGGAGGTGCAGATACGCAGTATTTT.

The chain uses TRBV7-2 and TRBJ2-3, with 8 nucleotides matching TRBD1. The CDR3 contains 17 residues. Trimming took 3 bases from V and 4 from J; bases not matched to a gene: 12. The germline V gene encodes CDR1 SGHTA and CDR2 FQGNSA. The CDR3 sequence: CASSFPGQGNNPDTQYF. CDR3 in DNA: TGTGCCAGCAGCTTCCCCGGACAGGGTAATAACCCAGATACGCAGTATTTT.

Turning to this clone: This sequence may be a read error, since a much larger clone differs from it by one base. This sample also contains other DNA sequences that code for the same CDR3. This sequence joins TRBV6-5 and TRBJ1-1, with 8 bases matching TRBD1. This CDR3 is built from 12 residues. Germline values: CDR1 MNHEY, CDR2 SVGAGI. This CDR3 is CASRQGSAEAFF. In nucleotides, the CDR3 is TGTGCAAGCCGACAGGGGAGCGCTGAGGCTTTCTTT.

This chain uses TRBV9 with TRBJ1-2; D might be TRBD1 (5 bases). Between the trimmed V and J ends, which lost 0 bases and 4 bases, there was a span of 10 bases. The germline CDR1 and CDR2 sequences are SGDLS and YYNGEE. The CDR3 covers 14 residues. The CDR3 sequence: CASSVDPGSYGYTF. In nucleotides, the CDR3 is TGTGCCAGCAGCGTAGACCCAGGGTCCTATGGCTACACCTTC. The full variable domain, completed using reference TRBV9 and TRBJ1-2, is DSGVTQTPKHLITATGQRVTLRCSPRSGDLSVYWYQQSLDQGLQFLIQYYNGEERAKGNILERFSAQQFPDLHSELNLSSLELGDSALYFCASSVDPGSYGYTFGSGTRLTVV.

This chain connects TRBV10-2 to TRBJ1-3; D not resolved. The germline CDR1 and CDR2 sequences are WSHSY and SAAADI. V was pared by 4 bases and J by 0 bases, with 7 bases between. The CDR3 has 14 residues. CDR3 in amino acids: CASSGLTSGNTIYF. The CDR3 nucleotides read TGCGCCAGCAGTGGCTTAACCTCTGGAAACACCATATATTTT.

The chain has TRBV27 and TRBJ2-3, with 8 bases fitting TRBD2. Germline loops: CDR1 MNHEY, CDR2 SMNVEV (reference sequence). Trimming removed 2 bases from V and 5 bases from J; junction bases left unmatched: 6. The CDR3 length is 15 residues. CDR3 coding DNA: TGTGCCAGCAGTTTACGGCTAGCGGGCGGAGATACGCAGTATTTT. Protein: CASSLRLAGGDTQYF.

This clone came up a few times. The CDR3 here is CASSLEGVGATDTQYF. The CDR3 DNA is TGTGCCAGCAGTTTAGAGGGTGTGGGAGCCACAGATACGCAGTATTTT. This sequence joins TRBV28 and TRBJ2-3; weak D call: TRBD2 (5 bases). The CDR3 has 16 residues. V lost 2 bases and J 2 bases, leaving 14 bases between the germline ends. CDR1 is MDHEN, CDR2 SYDVKM, per germline. Together with reference TRBV28 and TRBJ2-3, the CDR3 gives the full variable domain: DVKVTQSSRYLVKRTGEKVFLECVQDMDHENMFWYRQDPGLGLRLIYFSYDVKMKEKGDIPEGYSVSREKKERFSLILESASTNQTSMYLCASSLEGVGATDTQYFGPGTRLTVL.

The chain uses TRBV30 and TRBJ1-5; tentative D call: TRBD1 (6 bases). Trimming removed 1 base from V and 2 bases from J, with 12 bases in between. The CDR3 is 15 amino acids. From germline, CDR1 is GTSNPN and CDR2 SVGIG (reference sequence). The chain's CDR3 is CAWSAGGWGNQPQHF. For the CDR3, the DNA is TGTGCCTGGAGTGCTGGGGGCTGGGGCAATCAGCCCCAGCATTTT.

The chain recombines TRBV19 with TRBJ2-7, with a tentative D call TRBD1 (6 bases). V was shortened by 3 bases and J by 6 bases, with 18 bases between the two germline ends. This CDR3 spans 15 amino acids. Germline values: CDR1 LNHDA, CDR2 SQIVND (reference sequence). CDR3 region: CASSIGTGARGEQYF. In DNA, the CDR3 is TGTGCCAGTAGTATTGGGACCGGGGCCAGGGGCGAGCAGTACTTC.

As regards this clone: Given a far larger clone just one base away, this is likely a sequencing read error. The chain couples TRBV30 to TRBJ1-1, with no clear D. Trimming left V 4 bases short and J 0 bases short, with 12 bases between. The CDR3 loop spans 14 amino acids. The germline gives CDR1 GTSNPN, CDR2 SVGIG (reference sequence). The CDR3 nucleotides are TGTGCCTGGACGGATTTACAGCTGAACACTGAAGCTTTCTTT. It specifies CAWTDLQLNTEAFF.

V gene TRBV6-5 combines with J gene TRBJ2-7, with 11 bases fitting TRBD1. The V and J ends lost 11 bases and 4 bases, in that order; junction bases with no gene match: 10. The CDR3 has 14 amino acids. Germline CDR1 and CDR2: MNHEY and SVGAGI. In DNA form, the CDR3 reads TGTGCCGTCCGGATGGGACAGGGGGGGTACGAGCAGTACTTC. Translating it yields CAVRMGQGGYEQYF.